Below, 4 T cell receptor beta chains from the same sample are listed, as sequenced in a study of shared clonotypes between healthy human individuals (TCRdb year 2020). Libraries were made using the immunoSEQ multiplex PCR assay. What TCRdb holds here is the immuneACCESS table cut down to in-frame rearrangements. Part of the clones is not present; checked against another copy, under half of the missing clones reflect an unresolved V gene, and the others are unexplained. The sample table lists 600,000 to 700,000 clones, around 78% of them with a count of one. Roughly 2% of the sample rests with the top ten. Specimen: memory CD4+ T cells sorted from blood. The cell subset or site label, read with the paper, signifies: CD45RA-negative fraction. The receptor source for this set is a young woman in good health.

The V call is TRBV28, the J call TRBJ1-1; the match to TRBD1 covers 8 bases. This CDR3 contains 14 residues. The V gene end was trimmed by 7 bases and the J gene end by 4 bases; junction bases not matched to a gene: 8. The germline V gene has CDR1 MDHEN and CDR2 SYDVKM. CDR3 sequence (DNA): TGTGCCAGCAACCCTGGACAGGGACTCACTGAAGCTTTCTTT. Its protein is CASNPGQGLTEAFF.

This CDR3 reads CASSPRRDFNTEAFF. CDR3 DNA: TGTGCCAGCTCACCGCGAAGGGATTTCAACACTGAAGCTTTCTTT. The chain has TRBV18 and TRBJ1-1; D unclear. V shed 3 bases and J shed 2 bases, with 13 bases lying between them. This CDR3 comprises 15 residues. Germline V gene lookup returns CDR1 KGHSH and CDR2 LQKENI. The full variable domain, its missing parts supplied by reference TRBV18 and TRBJ1-1, is NAGVMQNPRHLVRRRGQEARLRCSPMKGHSHVYWYRQLPEEGLKFMVYLQKENIIDESGMPKERFSAEFPKEGPSILRIQQVVRGDSAAYFCASSPRRDFNTEAFFGQGTRLTVV.

The V call is TRBV5-1, the J call TRBJ2-7; perhaps TRBD2 as D (5 bases). With 4 bases removed from V and 2 bases from J, the gap between germline ends came to 13 bases. Germline V CDR1 and CDR2: SGHRS, YFSETQ. CDR3 length: 14 amino acids. CDR3 region: CASSQHSGTYEQYF. CDR3 nucleotide sequence: TGCGCCAGCAGCCAACATTCGGGGACCTACGAGCAGTACTTC.

This chain joins TRBV4-2 and TRBJ2-5; 8 bases map to TRBD1. The trim removed 3 bases at V and 0 bases at J, leaving 6 bases unmatched. The germline gives CDR1 LGHNA, CDR2 YNFKEQ. The CDR3 has 16 amino acids. The CDR3 sequence: CASSQRTGRHQETQYF. Here the CDR3 DNA reads TGTGCCAGCAGCCAGCGGACAGGGAGGCACCAAGAGACCCAGTACTTC.